This entry lists 18 T cell receptor beta chains sequenced from one sample in a study of shared clonotypes between healthy human individuals. The protocol was immunoSEQ multiplex PCR, while the TCRdb copy is restricted to in-frame clones and leaves out a portion. The sample holds about 110,000 clones; less than 75% are singletons and the top ten take around 24%. Sequenced: memory CD8+ T cells sorted from blood. As for subset: CD45RO+ cells pooled with CCR7-negative TemRA cells. Receptors were obtained from a woman in her 30s in good health.

This chain joins TRBV7-8 and TRBJ1-2; D not certain. V lost 5 bases and J lost 0, with 16 bases in between. Germline values: CDR1 SGHVS, CDR2 FQNEAQ. The CDR3 is made up of 16 amino acids. CDR3 DNA: TGTGCCAGCAGCCCCTTCGCGGGGAGAGCTAACTATGGCTACACCTTC. It codes for CASSPFAGRANYGYTF.

The chain links TRBV7-9 to TRBJ2-1; 10 bases agree with TRBD1. This CDR3 contains 16 residues. The junction had 6 bases not matched to a gene; V was cut back by 6 bases and J by 1 base. Germline V gives CDR1 SEHNR, CDR2 FQNEAQ (reference sequence). The CDR3 DNA sequence: TGTGCCAGCAGACGTCGACAGGGGGCGTCCTACAATGAGCAGTTCTTC. Its translation: CASRRRQGASYNEQFF.

The chain uses TRBV5-6 and TRBJ2-6; TRBD1 matches 9 bases. CDR1 and CDR2 (germline): SGHDT, YYEEEE. The CDR3 length is 18 residues. Germline trimming cut 4 bases from V and 0 bases from J; bases unmatched to any gene: 8. Here the CDR3 DNA reads TGTGCCAGCAGCGTACAGGGGGCGTTCCACTCTGGGGCCAACGTCCTGACTTTC. It specifies CASSVQGAFHSGANVLTF.

This clone has a count of ten or more. The chain employs TRBV7-8 and TRBJ2-5, with TRBD2 identical over 14 bases. This CDR3 has 21 residues. CDR1 and CDR2 from the germline V gene are SGHVS and FQNEAQ. After removal of 1 base from V and 2 bases from J, the junction contained 15 bases not matched to a gene. The CDR3 here is CASSLEGLVGLAGEGQETQYF. CDR3 DNA: TGTGCCAGCAGCTTAGAGGGGTTGGTGGGACTAGCGGGAGAAGGGCAAGAGACCCAGTACTTC.

The chain links TRBV27 to TRBJ2-3; 8 bases agree with TRBD2. The junction had 7 bases not matched to a gene; V was cut back by 3 bases and J by 5 bases. Germline V gene data show CDR1 as MNHEY and CDR2 as SMNVEV (reference sequence). This CDR3 has 15 amino acids. The CDR3 sequence is CASSFVASGRDTQYF. The CDR3 bases are TGTGCCAGCAGTTTTGTCGCTAGCGGGCGAGATACGCAGTATTTT.

The gene calls are TRBV28 and TRBJ1-1, with D possibly TRBD1 on 6 matching bases. The CDR3 runs 12 residues. Germline V gives CDR1 MDHEN, CDR2 SYDVKM. V lost 3 bases and J lost 5, with 7 bases in between. The CDR3 protein is CASSLGATEAFF. DNA for the CDR3: TGTGCCAGCAGTTTGGGGGCTACTGAAGCTTTCTTT.

This clone appeared a few times. The rearrangement uses TRBV25-1 and TRBJ2-7, with D tentatively TRBD1 or TRBD2 (6 bases each). The V gene lost 5 bases and the J gene lost 2 bases, with 25 bases spanning the gap. Germline V gives CDR1 MGHDK, CDR2 SYGVNS. CDR3 length equals 18 residues. The CDR3 region has the DNA TGTGCCAGCAGTACTGCCTTAGAGTCGGGGGCCGTACCCTACGAGCAGTACTTC. This sequence encodes CASSTALESGAVPYEQYF.

This chain links TRBV27 with TRBJ2-7, with 8 bases aligning to TRBD2. Germline CDR1 and CDR2: MNHEY and SMNVEV (reference sequence). With V trimmed by 6 bases and J by 5 bases, 12 bases remained unmatched. The CDR3 is 15 residues long. In DNA form, the CDR3 reads TGTGCCAGCAGGGGGACTAGTTCCGCCGTCCACGAGCAGTACTTC. As protein: CASRGTSSAVHEQYF.

The rearrangement joins TRBV13 to TRBJ2-4, with 7 bases aligning to TRBD2. The CDR3 length is 14 residues. V lost 5 bases, J lost 8 bases, and 9 bases stayed unmatched. Per germline, CDR1 PRHDT and CDR2 FYEKMQ (reference sequence). CDR3 sequence (DNA): TGTGCCAGCAGCCAGCGGGGCGGGACGGACATTCAGTACTTC. This codes for CASSQRGGTDIQYF.

A word on this clone: A far bigger clonotype differs at one base, so this is likely a read error. This chain uses TRBV25-1 with TRBJ2-7; TRBD2 matches 10 bases. The CDR3 is made up of 16 amino acids. CDR1 is MGHDK, CDR2 SYGVNS, per germline. CDR3 bases: TGCGCCAGCAGCCAAGGACTAGCGGTTTCATCCTACGAGCAGTACTTC. Translating it yields CASSQGLAVSSYEQYF.

This clone was counted between two and nine times. The chain uses TRBV2 and TRBJ2-5; maybe TRBD2 (5 bases). The CDR3 extends over 14 amino acids. The V gene's germline CDR1 is SNHLY and CDR2 FYNNEI. Trimming took 2 bases from V and 1 from J, leaving 8 bases between them. In DNA, the CDR3 is TGTGCCAGCAGTGAATGGGCGGGCCAAGAGACCCAGTACTTC. This sequence encodes CASSEWAGQETQYF.

The V gene is TRBV7-7, the J gene TRBJ2-1, with 7 bases that match TRBD2. CDR1 SSHAT and CDR2 FNYEAQ come from the germline V gene (reference sequence). There are 16 residues in the CDR3. J lost 4 bases, V lost 3 bases, and 9 bases had no gene match. Here the CDR3 reads CASSLGSGTTYNEQFF. The CDR3 region has the DNA TGTGCCAGCAGCTTGGGGTCCGGGACTACGTACAATGAGCAGTTCTTC.

The gene calls are TRBV28 and TRBJ2-7; D is ambiguous. The CDR3 consists of 13 residues. Trimming took 7 bases from V and 1 from J, leaving 11 bases between them. Germline V gene data show CDR1 as MDHEN and CDR2 as SYDVKM. The CDR3: CASTSTHSYEQYF. In DNA form, the CDR3 reads TGTGCCAGCACCTCGACTCATTCCTACGAGCAGTACTTC. Complete variable domain (other parts from reference TRBV28 and TRBJ2-7): DVKVTQSSRYLVKRTGEKVFLECVQDMDHENMFWYRQDPGLGLRLIYFSYDVKMKEKGDIPEGYSVSREKKERFSLILESASTNQTSMYLCASTSTHSYEQYFGPGTRLTVT.

This clone has more than one count but fewer than ten. The gene calls are TRBV2 and TRBJ2-1; the match to TRBD2 covers 9 bases. The CDR3 spans 13 residues. V was pared by 7 bases and J by 10 bases, with 8 bases of the junction left unmatched. Germline V gives CDR1 SNHLY, CDR2 FYNNEI. As DNA, the CDR3 is TGTGCCAGCAAGGGGGCTAGCGGGGCCGAGCAGTTCTTC. The encoded protein is CASKGASGAEQFF.

This sequence joins TRBV7-9 and TRBJ1-1; tentatively, D is TRBD1 (5 bases). This CDR3 region has 15 residues. CDR1 SEHNR and CDR2 FQNEAQ come from the germline V gene (reference sequence). Trimming took 0 bases from V and 0 from J, leaving 8 bases between them. The DNA for the CDR3 is TGTGCCAGCAGCTTAGCTCCCAGGGTGAACACTGAAGCTTTCTTT. Translated, it gives CASSLAPRVNTEAFF.

This clone was detected many times. The chain has TRBV2 and TRBJ2-1; the D gene could be TRBD1 or TRBD2 (5 bases each). The V end was cut by 4 bases, the J end by 5 bases, with 15 bases between. CDR1 SNHLY and CDR2 FYNNEI come from the germline V gene. The CDR3 has 15 residues. Here the CDR3 DNA reads TGTGCCAGCAGTGTTGGGACCCTTGGGGACAATGAGCAGTTCTTC. The encoded protein is CASSVGTLGDNEQFF.

This clone has ten or more counts. The sample carries other DNA sequences with the same CDR3. This chain links TRBV6-5 with TRBJ2-1; tentatively, D is TRBD1 or TRBD2 (5 bases each). The germline V and J ends were trimmed by 2 bases and 5 bases, with 13 bases remaining between them. CDR3 size: 15 residues. From germline, CDR1 is MNHEY and CDR2 SVGAGI. CDR3 DNA: TGTGCCAGCAGTTACACCGGGACCGCGCACAATGAGCAGTTCTTC. Translated, it gives CASSYTGTAHNEQFF.

The chain has TRBV5-1 and TRBJ2-7; D is tentatively TRBD1 or TRBD2 (5 bases each). CDR1 SGHRS and CDR2 YFSETQ come from the germline V gene. This CDR3 region has 16 residues. Trimming took 3 bases from V and 3 from J, leaving 19 bases between them. The CDR3 DNA reads TGCGCCAGCAGCTCTTTTGGGGGTAGAGGAGACTACGAGCAGTACTTC. The encoded protein is CASSSFGGRGDYEQYF.